A single TCR beta chain is shown here with its context. What it binds is not known. Germline V gene data show CDR1 as SNHLY and CDR2 as FYNNEI. The trim removed 8 bases at V and 4 bases at J, leaving 6 bases unmatched. The CDR3 consists of 15 residues. This specimen comes from a study of cytomegalovirus exposure and HLA in healthy donors. Across the whole study: One earlier analysis, a look at 150 million to 200 million T cells, found approximately 120 million unique TCR beta sequences. Whole-study findings and limits: Researchers counted around 150 TCR beta chains as cytomegalovirus-associated. For most TCR sequences rarity was the rule, although some public TCRs occurred in many donors.

Donors likely had unrecorded immune exposures despite being nominally healthy when sampled. PCR employed 60 Vbeta and 13 Jbeta primers. Clones were read by immunoSEQ multiplex PCR, and TCRdb kept only the in-frame ones, dropping some. The data hold around 76,000 clones, with roughly 70% observed a single time. The gene calls are TRBV2 and TRBJ2-3; 13 bases are shared with TRBD2. The sequenced sample was PBMCs. This TCR was recovered from a woman aged 50 to 60 in good health and CMV-seropositive. The CDR3 DNA is TGTGCCAGCGCCACTAGCGGGGGGGATGCAGATACGCAGTATTTT. Protein product: CASATSGGDADTQYF.